What follows is one T cell receptor beta chain and its context. What this receptor recognizes is not known. No much larger clonotype is one base removed from it; base qualities were not supplied. The data were obtained in a study of T cell responses to AZD1222 COVID-19 vaccine (dated by TCRdb to 2020 to 2023). Background on the whole study: TCR sequencing covered 233 trial participants: 200 to 220 given two doses of AZD1222 and 26 given two doses of MenACWY control vaccine. Trial participants were enrolled by age into 18-55, 56-69 and 70-plus year subgroups, with roughly 150, 30 and 60 TCR-sequenced participants respectively.

The CDR3 regions of human TCRbeta chains were subjected to immunosequencing. As for the authors' bioinformatics: TCRs in the repertoires were compared against a reference library of SARS-CoV-2-specific TCRs that had been generated with the MIRA antigen-specificity platform. Breadth meant the fraction of unique TCRs that were SARS-CoV-2-associated, whereas depth meant the fraction of total T cells that were SARS-CoV-2-associated. Using the MIRA data, each spike-specific TCR was assigned both to the spike region to which the TCR was reactive and to a CD4 or CD8 class. Log10-transformed breadth and depth values were compared by one-way ANOVA with Sidak's multiple comparisons tests. The source is immuneACCESS, and TCRdb retained only in-frame sequences with V and J called. Part of the clones is not carried over; for the studies checked, unresolved V genes explain less than half of this, and the remainder is unexplained. The V and J calls and the clone size are those of that table, but D and trimming were determined from the DNA. The sample table holds roughly 150,000 clones, of which roughly 88% were seen once. The ten largest account for approximately 6.2% of the sample.

The intended sense of this specimen's time point label: about 28 days (+/-7) after the second vaccine dose. AZD1222 recipients given second doses at about 4 weeks or at about 12 weeks were pooled, since spike-specific TCR depth and breadth were not found to differ between the two schedules. The vaccinee samples were drawn from two UK trials, COV001 and COV002, one of which was a single-blind randomized controlled phase 2/3 trial testing AZD1222 (ChAdOx1 nCoV-19) in healthy adults. For TCRbeta chain sequencing, PBMC samples from trial participants were taken at day 0 and at day 28 after the second dose. The investigation overall reported the following: No day 14 peak-response samples were available, so repertoires were characterized only after the peak T cell response. CD4 TCRs associated with the vaccine covered the entire spike protein, and the dominant responses were in regions 160-218 and 743-854. Epitopes outside the regions mutated in the B.1.351 and B.1.1.7 variants were reportedly recognized by nearly half of the unique spike-specific TCRs. Participants were mostly white British, with more females than males. The authors suggested clonal diversity may have been underestimated. In the small 56-69-year group, the increase in depth fell short of significance, most likely because of low power. Conclusions about previously exposed vaccinees are limited because only a handful of AZD1222 recipients were SARS-CoV-2 seropositive at baseline. A significant rise in spike-specific TCR breadth and depth was observed after two AZD1222 doses relative to day 0 and relative to MenACWY recipients.

V sheds 0 bases and J sheds 4 bases, leaving 12 bases between their ends. Including cysteine and phenylalanine, the CDR3 has 15 amino acids. Here the CDR3 DNA is all that survives: 45 bases in frame from base 1. From the germline V gene, CDR1 is SGHRS and CDR2 is YFSETQ. Here the chain combines TRBV5-1 and TRBJ2-3; TRBD2 is perhaps the D gene, given 5 matching bases. Sequencing was performed on peripheral blood, taken 28 days after the second AZD1222 dose. The TCR comes from an adult who received the AZD1222 COVID-19 vaccine. The nucleotide sequence is TGCGCCAGCAGCTTGGGTAGTAGCGTGGCAGATACGCAGTATTTT. Translated, it gives CASSLGSSVADTQYF.